This paragraph reports one T cell receptor beta chain. This entry belongs to a study of blood T cell repertoires in COVID-19. The authors' processing: The authors estimated nucleated cell counts from reference gene primer amplification. Some clones are missing from TCRdb's copy, which holds only in-frame ones; the method was immunoSEQ multiplex PCR. V, J and clone size are taken as reported in that table, and D and trimming were inferred from the DNA itself. Of about 290,000 clones detected, roughly nine tenths appear once; the ten largest clones hold around 10%. The CDR3 runs to 12 residues. The germline CDR1 and CDR2 sequences are SNHLY and FYNNEI. Trimming cost V 7 bases and J 6 bases, with 12 bases left between them.

The V call is TRBV2, the J call TRBJ1-1, with TRBD1 as a possible D gene (6 bases). Sequencing used peripheral blood. The origin of this receptor is a woman aged 25-40 years with COVID-19, enrolled during active disease. The CDR3 is CASNSGVPEAFF. The CDR3 bases are TGTGCCAGCAATTCAGGGGTTCCTGAAGCTTTCTTT. Full variable domain (missing parts from reference TRBV2 and TRBJ1-1): EPEVTQTPSHQVTQMGQEVILRCVPISNHLYFYWYRQILGQKVEFLVSFYNNEISEKSEIFDDQFSVERPDGSNFTLKIRSTKLEDSAMYFCASNSGVPEAFFGQGTRLTVV.